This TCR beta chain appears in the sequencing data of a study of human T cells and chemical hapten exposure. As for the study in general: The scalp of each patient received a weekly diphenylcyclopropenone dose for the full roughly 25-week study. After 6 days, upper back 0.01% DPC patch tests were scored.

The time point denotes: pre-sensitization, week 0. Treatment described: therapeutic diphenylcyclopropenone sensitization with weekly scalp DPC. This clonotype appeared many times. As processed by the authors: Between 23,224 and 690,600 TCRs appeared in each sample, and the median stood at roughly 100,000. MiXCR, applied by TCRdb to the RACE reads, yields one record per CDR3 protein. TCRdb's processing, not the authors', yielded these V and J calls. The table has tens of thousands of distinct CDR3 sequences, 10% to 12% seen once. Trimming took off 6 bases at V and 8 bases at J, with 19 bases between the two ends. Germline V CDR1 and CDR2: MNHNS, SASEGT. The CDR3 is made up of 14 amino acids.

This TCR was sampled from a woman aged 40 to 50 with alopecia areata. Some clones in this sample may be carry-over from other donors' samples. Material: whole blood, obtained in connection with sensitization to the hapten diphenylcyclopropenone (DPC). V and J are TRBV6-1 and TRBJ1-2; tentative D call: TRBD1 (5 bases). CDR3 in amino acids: CASRVTETGWGYTF. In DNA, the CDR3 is TGTGCCAGCAGAGTGACAGAGACCGGATGGGGCTACACCTTC.